The subject of this entry is one TCR beta chain. Per germline, CDR1 SQVTM and CDR2 ANQGSEA. Trimming shortened V by 0 bases and J by 4 bases, and 6 bases separated the two germline ends. The CDR3 runs to 12 residues. Seattle enrolled patients during active infection and tracked them longitudinally. This sample was taken from a study of blood T cell repertoires in COVID-19. Across the whole study: Sources were T cells, B-cell-depleted T cells, or PBMCs; the material itself was cDNA or gDNA.

Data came from immunoSEQ multiplex PCR; TCRdb stores just in-frame clones and leaves some out. In the table there are about 160,000 clones, more than 80% of which are singletons. This clonotype originated in a woman in her sixties with COVID-19, enrolled during active disease. The V and J genes are TRBV29-1 and TRBJ2-5; D gene uncertain. Sequencing was done on a sample of peripheral blood. CDR3 sequence reads: CSVEETGETQYF. The CDR3 nucleotides are TGCAGCGTTGAAGAGACGGGAGAGACCCAGTACTTC.